This T cell receptor beta chain appears in the sequencing data of a study of shared clonotypes between healthy human individuals. TCRdb's copy holds only in-frame clones and misses some; the assay was immunoSEQ multiplex PCR. The table has roughly 510,000 clones, about three quarters seen once. Germline V CDR1 and CDR2: MDHEN, SYDVKM. The CDR3 sequence is 16 residues long. The junction had 7 bases not matched to a gene; V was cut back by 4 bases and J by 2 bases. The sample was PBMCs. The chain couples TRBV28 to TRBJ1-5, with TRBD1 identical over 8 bases. The source of this sequence is a woman between 40 and 50 years old in good health. Some clones in this sample may be carry-over from other donors' samples. The CDR3 sequence: CASSSRKQGGNQPQHF. In nucleotides, the CDR3 is TGTGCCAGCAGTTCAAGGAAACAGGGGGGCAATCAGCCCCAGCATTTT.